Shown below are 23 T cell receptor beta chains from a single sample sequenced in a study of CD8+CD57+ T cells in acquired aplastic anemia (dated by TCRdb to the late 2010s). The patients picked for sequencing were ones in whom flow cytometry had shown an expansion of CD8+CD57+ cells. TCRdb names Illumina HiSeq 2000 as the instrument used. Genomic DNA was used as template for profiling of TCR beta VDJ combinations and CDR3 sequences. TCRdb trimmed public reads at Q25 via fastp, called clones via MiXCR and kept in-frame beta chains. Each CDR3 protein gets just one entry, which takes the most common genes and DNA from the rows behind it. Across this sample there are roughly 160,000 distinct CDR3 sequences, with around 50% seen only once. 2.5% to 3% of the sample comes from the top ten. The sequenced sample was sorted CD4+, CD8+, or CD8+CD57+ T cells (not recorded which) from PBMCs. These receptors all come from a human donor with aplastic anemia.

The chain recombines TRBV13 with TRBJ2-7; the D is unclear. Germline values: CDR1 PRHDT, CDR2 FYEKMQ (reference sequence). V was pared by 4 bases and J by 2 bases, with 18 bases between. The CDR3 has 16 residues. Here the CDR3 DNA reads TGTGCCAGCAGCTCGGCGCTACTTTTAAATACCTACGAGCAGTACTTC. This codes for CASSSALLLNTYEQYF.

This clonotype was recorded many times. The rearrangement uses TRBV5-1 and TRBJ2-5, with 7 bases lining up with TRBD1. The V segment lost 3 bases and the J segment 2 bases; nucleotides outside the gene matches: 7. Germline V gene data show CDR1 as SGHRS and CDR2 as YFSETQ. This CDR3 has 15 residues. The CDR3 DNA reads TGCGCCAGCAGCTCCCTCGGGACAGCACAAGAGACCCAGTACTTC. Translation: CASSSLGTAQETQYF. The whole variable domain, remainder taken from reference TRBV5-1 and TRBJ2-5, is KAGVTQTPRYLIKTRGQQVTLSCSPISGHRSVSWYQQTPGQGLQFLFEYFSETQRNKGNFPGRFSGRQFSNSRSEMNVSTLELGDSALYLCASSSLGTAQETQYFGPGTRLLVL.

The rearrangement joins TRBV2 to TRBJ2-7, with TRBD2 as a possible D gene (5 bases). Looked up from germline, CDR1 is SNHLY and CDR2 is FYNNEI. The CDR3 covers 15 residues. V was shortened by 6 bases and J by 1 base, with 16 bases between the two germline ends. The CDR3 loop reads CASSLALGSSYEQYF. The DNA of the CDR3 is TGTGCCAGCAGCTTAGCGTTGGGCAGTTCCTACGAGCAGTACTTC.

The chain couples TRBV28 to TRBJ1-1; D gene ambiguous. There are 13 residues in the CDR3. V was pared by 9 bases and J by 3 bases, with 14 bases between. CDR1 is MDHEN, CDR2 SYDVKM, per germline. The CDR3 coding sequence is TGTGCCAGTGAACGGGGTCTCGACACTGAAGCTTTCTTT. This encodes CASERGLDTEAFF.

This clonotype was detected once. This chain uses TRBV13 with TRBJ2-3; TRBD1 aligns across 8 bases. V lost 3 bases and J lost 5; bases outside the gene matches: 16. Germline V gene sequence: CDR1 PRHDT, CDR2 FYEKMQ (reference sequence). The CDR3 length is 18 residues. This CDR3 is CASSFYSGTGRLQDTQYF. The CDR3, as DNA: TGTGCCAGCAGCTTTTATTCCGGGACAGGACGGCTACAAGATACGCAGTATTTT.

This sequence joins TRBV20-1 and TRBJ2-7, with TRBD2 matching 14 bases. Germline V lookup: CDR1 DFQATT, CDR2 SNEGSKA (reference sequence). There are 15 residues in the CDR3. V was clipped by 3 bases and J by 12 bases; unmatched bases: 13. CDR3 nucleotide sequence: TGCAGTGCTAGGGCCGCCGGGACTAGCGGGGGACCGGGGTACTTC. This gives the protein CSARAAGTSGGPGYF.

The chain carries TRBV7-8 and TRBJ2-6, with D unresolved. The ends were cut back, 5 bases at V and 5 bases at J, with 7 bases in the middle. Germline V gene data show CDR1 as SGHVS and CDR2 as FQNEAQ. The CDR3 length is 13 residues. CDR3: CASSAYRANVLTF. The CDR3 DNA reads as TGTGCCAGCAGCGCTTACAGGGCCAACGTCCTGACTTTC.

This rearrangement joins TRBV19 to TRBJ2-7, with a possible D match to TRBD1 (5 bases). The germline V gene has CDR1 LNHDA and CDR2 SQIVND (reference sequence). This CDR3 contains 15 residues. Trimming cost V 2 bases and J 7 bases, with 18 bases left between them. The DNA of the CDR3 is TGTGCCAGTAGTATAAGCCCCGCTAAGGGGAATGAGCAGTACTTC. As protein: CASSISPAKGNEQYF.

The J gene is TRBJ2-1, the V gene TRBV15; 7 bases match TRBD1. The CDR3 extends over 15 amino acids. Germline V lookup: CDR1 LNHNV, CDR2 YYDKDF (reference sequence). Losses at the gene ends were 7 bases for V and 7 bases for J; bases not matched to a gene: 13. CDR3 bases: TGTGCCACCAAAAGGGACCGGGACAGTTTTAATGAGCAGTTCTTC. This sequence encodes CATKRDRDSFNEQFF.

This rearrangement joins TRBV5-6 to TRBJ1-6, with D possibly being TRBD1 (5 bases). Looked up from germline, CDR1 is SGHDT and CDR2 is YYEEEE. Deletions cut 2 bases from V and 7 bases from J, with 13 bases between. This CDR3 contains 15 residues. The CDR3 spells CASSFKQGPNSPLHF. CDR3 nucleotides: TGTGCCAGCAGCTTTAAGCAGGGTCCGAATTCACCCCTCCACTTT.

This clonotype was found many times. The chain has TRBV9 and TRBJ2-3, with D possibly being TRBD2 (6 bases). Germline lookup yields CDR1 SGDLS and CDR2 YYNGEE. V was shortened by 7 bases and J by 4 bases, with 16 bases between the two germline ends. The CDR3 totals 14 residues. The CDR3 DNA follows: TGTGCCAGCGGAAGGAGGGAGCCCCCAGATACGCAGTATTTT. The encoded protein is CASGRREPPDTQYF. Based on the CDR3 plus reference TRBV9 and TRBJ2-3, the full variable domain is DSGVTQTPKHLITATGQRVTLRCSPRSGDLSVYWYQQSLDQGLQFLIQYYNGEERAKGNILERFSAQQFPDLHSELNLSSLELGDSALYFCASGRREPPDTQYFGPGTRLTVL.

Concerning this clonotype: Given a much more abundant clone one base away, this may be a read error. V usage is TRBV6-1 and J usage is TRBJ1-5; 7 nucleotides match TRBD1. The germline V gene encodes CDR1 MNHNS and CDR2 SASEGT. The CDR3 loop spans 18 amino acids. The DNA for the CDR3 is TGTGCCAGCAGCGCAATTCCCGGGACAGCAGCCCGCAATCAGCCCCTGCATTTT. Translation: CASSAIPGTAARNQPLHF.

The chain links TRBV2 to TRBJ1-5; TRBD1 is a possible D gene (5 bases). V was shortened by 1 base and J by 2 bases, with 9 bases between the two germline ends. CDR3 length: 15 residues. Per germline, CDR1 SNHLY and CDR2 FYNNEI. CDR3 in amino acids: CASSEGQPRNQPQHF. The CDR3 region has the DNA TGTGCCAGCAGTGAAGGACAGCCCCGCAATCAGCCCCAGCATTTT.

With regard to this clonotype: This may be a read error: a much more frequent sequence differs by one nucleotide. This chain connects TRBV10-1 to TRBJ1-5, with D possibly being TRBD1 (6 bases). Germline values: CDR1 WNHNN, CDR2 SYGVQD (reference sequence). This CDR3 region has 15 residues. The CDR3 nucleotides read TGCGCCAGTCGGCGGGACACCTATAGCAATCAGCCCAAGCATTTT. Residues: CASRRDTYSNQPKHF.

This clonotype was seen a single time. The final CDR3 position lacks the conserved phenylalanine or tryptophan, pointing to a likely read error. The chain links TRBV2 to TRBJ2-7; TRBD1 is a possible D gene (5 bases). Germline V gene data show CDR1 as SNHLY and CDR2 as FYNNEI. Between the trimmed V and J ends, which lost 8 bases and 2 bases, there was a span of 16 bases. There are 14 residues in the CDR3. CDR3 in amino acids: CASQSDRVPYEQYL. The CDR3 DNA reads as TGTGCCAGCCAGTCTGACAGAGTACCCTACGAGCAGTACTTA.

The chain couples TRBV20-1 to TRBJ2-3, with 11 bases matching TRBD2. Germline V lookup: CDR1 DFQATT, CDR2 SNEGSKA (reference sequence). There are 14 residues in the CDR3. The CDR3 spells CSYLASGRTDTQYF. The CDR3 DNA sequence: TGCAGCTATTTGGCTAGCGGGAGGACAGATACGCAGTATTTT.

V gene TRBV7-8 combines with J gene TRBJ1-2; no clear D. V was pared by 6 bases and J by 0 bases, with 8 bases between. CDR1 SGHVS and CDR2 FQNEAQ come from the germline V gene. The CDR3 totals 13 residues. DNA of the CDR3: TGTGCCAGCAGAGGCCCCGCTAACTATGGCTACACCTTC. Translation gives CASRGPANYGYTF.

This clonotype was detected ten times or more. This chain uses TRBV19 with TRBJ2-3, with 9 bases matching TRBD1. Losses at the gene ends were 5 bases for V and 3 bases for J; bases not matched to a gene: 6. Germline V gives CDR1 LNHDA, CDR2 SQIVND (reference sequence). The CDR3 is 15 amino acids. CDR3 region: CASSPPGQGTDTQYF. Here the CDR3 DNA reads TGTGCCAGTAGTCCCCCCGGACAGGGGACAGATACGCAGTATTTT.

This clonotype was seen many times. CDR3 sequence: CASSPPLRALGEQYF. The CDR3 DNA sequence: TGTGCCAGCAGCCCCCCCCTCCGCGCCCTCGGCGAGCAGTACTTC. The chain carries TRBV7-9 and TRBJ2-7; D uncertain. Germline CDR1 reads SEHNR; CDR2 reads FQNEAQ (reference sequence). The germline V and J ends were trimmed by 5 bases and 6 bases, with 20 bases remaining between them. The CDR3 totals 15 residues.

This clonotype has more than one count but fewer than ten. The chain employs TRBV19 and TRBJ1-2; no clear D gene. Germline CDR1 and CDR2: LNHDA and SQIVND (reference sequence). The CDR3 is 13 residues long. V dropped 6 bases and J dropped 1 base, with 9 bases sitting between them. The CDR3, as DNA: TGTGCCAGTAGCAAACAAATTAACTATGGCTACACCTTC. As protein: CASSKQINYGYTF.

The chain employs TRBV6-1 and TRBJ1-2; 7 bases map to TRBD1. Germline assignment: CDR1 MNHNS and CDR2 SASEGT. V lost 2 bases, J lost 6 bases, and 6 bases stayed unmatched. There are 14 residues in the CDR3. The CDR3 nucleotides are TGTGCCAGCAGTGAATCGGCAGGGGGTAATGGCTACACCTTC. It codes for CASSESAGGNGYTF.

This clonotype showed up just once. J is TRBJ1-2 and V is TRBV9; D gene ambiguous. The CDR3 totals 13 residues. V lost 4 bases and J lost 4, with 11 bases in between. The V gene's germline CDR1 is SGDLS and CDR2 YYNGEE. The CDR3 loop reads CASSLDGTYGYTF. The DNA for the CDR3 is TGTGCCAGCAGCCTTGACGGAACCTATGGCTACACCTTC.

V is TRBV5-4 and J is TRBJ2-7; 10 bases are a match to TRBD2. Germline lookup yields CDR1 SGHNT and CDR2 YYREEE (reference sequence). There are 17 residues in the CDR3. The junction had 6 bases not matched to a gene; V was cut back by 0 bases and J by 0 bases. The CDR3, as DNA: TGTGCCAGCAGCTTGGCCTCAACTAGCGGGACCTCCTACGAGCAGTACTTC. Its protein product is CASSLASTSGTSYEQYF.